This TCR beta chain came from a study of read filtering for tumor transcriptome and immune sequencing. Study overall: IR-seq gave about 4.05 to 11 million TCR reads per sample; RNA-seq gave about 80 to 1273. Study outcomes and limitations: Approximately 80% of IR-seq clonotypes had one read, totaling around 3.4% of reads; RNA-seq: 74.6% and 44.6%. This fraction held mixed bone marrow immune cells after CD138-negative sorting.

This clonotype was seen many times. Antigen unknown. The library was built from about 400 ng RNA with molecular barcoded adaptors for alpha/delta and beta/gamma chains. TCRdb itself ran the reads through MiXCR, one entry per CDR3 protein. The sample shows some 6,100 distinct CDR3 sequences, around a quarter of them seen only once. Sampling of bone marrow took place during active disease in every patient. This TCR was sampled from a donor at least 40 years old with multiple myeloma. The specimen sequenced was a population of CD138-negative cells sorted from bone marrow.

In DNA form, the CDR3 reads TGTGCCAGCAGTCCCCCGGGACTAGAGTCGGCGGAGACCCAGTACTTC. Its translation: CASSPPGLESAETQYF. The chain joins TRBV6-6 to TRBJ2-5; 8 bases are shared with TRBD2. The ends lost 5 bases at V and 5 bases at J; junction bases unmatched: 13. Germline V CDR1 and CDR2: MNHNY, SVGAGI (reference sequence). The CDR3 is 16 residues long.